One sample yielded the 10 T cell receptor beta chains listed below, sequenced in a study of blood T cells in healthy people across ages. For the second PCR, which ran for 7 to 11 cycles, a sample-barcoded 5' primer and a J-beta primer mix were used. TCRdb recomputed calls from the 5' RACE reads with MiXCR, one row per CDR3 protein. The sample records about 570,000 distinct CDR3 sequences, 25% to 30% being singletons. Sequenced material: blood. The origin of the receptors is a woman aged 70-85 years in good health.

V gene TRBV5-6 combines with J gene TRBJ1-1; weak D call: TRBD1 (5 bases). Per germline, CDR1 SGHDT and CDR2 YYEEEE. V gave up 2 bases and J gave up 0 bases, with 20 bases separating them. The CDR3 runs to 18 residues. CDR3 amino acids: CASSLKLGRARMNTEAFF. The DNA for the CDR3 is TGTGCCAGCAGCTTAAAACTTGGCAGGGCCCGCATGAACACTGAAGCTTTCTTT.

This clonotype was detected only once. The gene calls are TRBV4-3 and TRBJ2-7; D is perhaps TRBD2 (6 bases). The CDR3 has 15 amino acids. In germline, CDR1 is LGHNA, CDR2 YSLEER. Trimming shortened V by 0 bases and J by 3 bases, and 12 bases separated the two germline ends. The CDR3 DNA reads TGCGCCAGCAGCCAAGAGGGTGCGGGGTACTACGAGCAGTACTTC. Translating gives CASSQEGAGYYEQYF.

This clonotype has only a few counts. This sequence joins TRBV5-1 and TRBJ1-2; the match to TRBD1 covers 12 bases. V gave up 5 bases and J gave up 4 bases; unmatched junction bases: 9. The germline CDR1 and CDR2 sequences are SGHRS and YFSETQ. This CDR3 has 16 residues. The CDR3 here is CASRPTGTGGGYGYTF. The DNA of the CDR3 is TGCGCCAGCAGGCCGACCGGGACAGGGGGCGGCTATGGCTACACCTTC. The whole variable domain, remainder taken from reference TRBV5-1 and TRBJ1-2, is KAGVTQTPRYLIKTRGQQVTLSCSPISGHRSVSWYQQTPGQGLQFLFEYFSETQRNKGNFPGRFSGRQFSNSRSEMNVSTLELGDSALYLCASRPTGTGGGYGYTFGSGTRLTVV.

V and J are TRBV7-9 and TRBJ2-5; D remains unclear. The CDR3 sequence is 14 residues long. V lost 1 base, J lost 5 bases, and 11 bases lay in between. Germline values: CDR1 SEHNR, CDR2 FQNEAQ (reference sequence). The CDR3 region is CASSLEGSPETQYF. CDR3 nucleotide sequence: TGTGCCAGCAGCTTAGAAGGTAGCCCGGAGACCCAGTACTTC.

This clonotype has only a few counts. CDR3 bases: TGTGCCAGCAGTCTCAGGGGGCGCGTCTATGGCTACACCTTC. Protein sequence: CASSLRGRVYGYTF. The J gene is TRBJ1-2, the V gene TRBV6-5; 8 nucleotides match TRBD1. The length of the CDR3 is 14 residues. Per the germline V gene, CDR1 is MNHEY and CDR2 is SVGAGI. V lost 5 bases and J lost 4; bases outside the gene matches: 6.

This clonotype was detected a few times. This sequence joins TRBV7-9 and TRBJ2-7; the D gene is possibly TRBD2 (6 bases). This CDR3 is built from 14 residues. V was clipped by 1 base and J by 3 bases, with 10 bases between them. The germline CDR1 and CDR2 sequences are SEHNR and FQNEAQ (reference sequence). The CDR3 nucleotides read TGTGCCAGCAGCTTAGGCCTAGCGAACTACGAGCAGTACTTC. It encodes CASSLGLANYEQYF.

The sample holds many counts of this clonotype. This chain uses TRBV29-1 with TRBJ2-3; no reliable D call. This CDR3 spans 13 amino acids. CDR1 is SQVTM, CDR2 ANQGSEA, per germline. V gave up 0 bases and J gave up 7 bases, with 11 bases separating them. CDR3 nucleotide sequence: TGCAGCGTTGAAGATCGGAGAACATATACGCAGTATTTT. This translates into CSVEDRRTYTQYF.

Ten or more counts support this clonotype. The rearrangement joins TRBV7-6 to TRBJ2-5; 8 nucleotides line up with TRBD1. The V segment lost 5 bases and the J segment 5 bases; nucleotides outside the gene matches: 10. The germline CDR1 and CDR2 sequences are SGHVS and FNYEAQ. CDR3 size: 15 residues. This chain's CDR3 is CASSDTGQGSETQYF. The DNA for the CDR3 is TGTGCCAGCAGCGATACCGGACAGGGTTCGGAGACCCAGTACTTC.

The sample holds a few counts of this clonotype. One base away lies a much larger clone, so this may be a sequencing read error. The genes are TRBV11-2 and TRBJ2-5; D is undetermined. CDR1 and CDR2 from the germline V gene are SGHAT and FQNNGV. Trimming pared 2 bases from V and 9 bases from J, leaving 10 bases between. The length of the CDR3 is 12 residues. The CDR3, as DNA: TGTGCCAGCAGCTTAATTTATGGGGCCCAGTACTTC. Translation gives CASSLIYGAQYF. Together with reference TRBV11-2 and TRBJ2-5, the CDR3 gives the full variable domain: EAGVAQSPRYKIIEKRQSVAFWCNPISGHATLYWYQQILGQGPKLLIQFQNNGVVDDSQLPKDRFSAERLKGVDSTLKIQPAKLEDSAVYLCASSLIYGAQYFGPGTRLLVL.

This rearrangement joins TRBV7-9 to TRBJ2-1; the match to TRBD1 covers 7 bases. J lost 9 bases, V lost 1 base, and 3 bases had no gene match. Germline CDR1 reads SEHNR; CDR2 reads FQNEAQ (reference sequence). The CDR3 is made up of 13 amino acids. CDR3 nucleotide sequence: TGTGCCAGCAGCTTAGTTCGGGACAGTGAGCAGTTCTTC. Translated: CASSLVRDSEQFF.